This T cell receptor (beta chain) comes out of a study of shared clonotypes between healthy human individuals. Using immunoSEQ multiplex PCR, the repertoire was profiled, and TCRdb retains in-frame clones only, with some absent. The sample lists around 2.1 million clones; around 95% were seen once. The CDR3 consists of 13 residues. The V end was cut by 8 bases, the J end by 4 bases, with 14 bases between. Germline CDR1 is MNHNY and CDR2 is SVGAGI (reference sequence). The receptor's source is a man aged 18-30 years in good health. The sequenced material came from naive CD4+ T cells sorted from blood. Subset: CD45RA+ positively selected. The rearrangement links TRBV6-6 to TRBJ2-5; D might be TRBD2 (6 bases). CDR3 residues: CASAGQGGETQYF. As DNA, the CDR3 is TGTGCCAGCGCGGGGCAGGGAGGAGAGACCCAGTACTTC.